These T cell receptor beta chains were read from a single sample in a study of CD8+ T cells in alopecia areata. Sequencing used immunoSEQ multiplex PCR; TCRdb keeps in-frame clones, though not all of them. This table holds more than 200,000 clones, 67% found once. The sequencing here drew on CD4+ T cells sorted from blood, taken at week 0. Source of these receptors: a human donor with alopecia areata. CDR3s include the opening cysteine and the closing phenylalanine or tryptophan. Each record gives: J gene, V gene, CDR3 protein.

TRBJ1-1,TRBV29-1,CSARTGQDTEAFF
TRBJ1-6,TRBV30,CAWSSGSPLHF
TRBJ2-7,TRBV29-1,CSVDGQGYSEQYF
TRBJ2-1,TRBV29-1,CSVGVRDRGGNEQFF
TRBJ2-2,TRBV2,CASSYGRQGATTGELFF
TRBJ2-1,TRBV5-1,CASSWRQGINNEQFF
TRBJ1-6,TRBV4-1,CASSQDPPRAANNSPLHF
TRBJ1-2,TRBV25-1,CASSENLGGEGYTF
TRBJ1-1,TRBV30,CAGLTGATEAFF
TRBJ1-2,TRBV5-6,CASSSGPQGGYGYTF
TRBJ2-5,TRBV29-1,CSVGHGETQYF
TRBJ2-5,TRBV11-2,CASSVRTARETQYF
TRBJ1-1,TRBV30,CAWNRRTEAFF
TRBJ1-5,TRBV25-1,CASSESKFHQPQHF
TRBJ1-6,TRBV29-1,CSARDRDNSPLHF
TRBJ2-7,TRBV9,CASRQPGQFSYEQYF
TRBJ2-3,TRBV6-1,CASSEASFDTDTQYF
TRBJ1-1,TRBV30,CASIRDGENTEAFF
TRBJ2-1,TRBV7-7,CASSLDRYNEQFF
TRBJ1-6,TRBV30,CAWSVRESPLHF
TRBJ1-6,TRBV14,CASSHRNRDSPLHF
TRBJ2-7,TRBV5-1,CASSPLTGTGEQYF
TRBJ2-7,TRBV9,CASSGTGSYEQYF
TRBJ2-2,TRBV4-2,CASSQDGVAGAGELFF
TRBJ1-2,TRBV30,CAWSTGTGINYGYTF
TRBJ2-2,TRBV30,CAWGQGVTGELFF
TRBJ1-3,TRBV30,CAWSVQGTGNTIYF
TRBJ2-7,TRBV30,CAWSRGLAGVKEQYF
TRBJ2-1,TRBV4-2,CASSQDRLEGLQFF
TRBJ1-2,TRBV6-5,CASSYTDREDGYTF
TRBJ1-2,TRBV7-9,CASSHPAGYGYTF
TRBJ2-3,TRBV5-1,CASSLWTGRTDTQYF
TRBJ2-1,TRBV29-1,CSVERLAVYNEQFF
TRBJ2-6,TRBV29-1,CSVESPSGTGANVLTF
TRBJ2-5,TRBV10-3,CATRGGQETQYF
TRBJ2-5,TRBV25-1,CASSEGGFGETQYF
TRBJ1-5,TRBV30,CAWSVGDRGDQPQHF
TRBJ2-7,TRBV11-2,CASSYYPGVGYF
TRBJ2-5,TRBV27,CASSLAGGLETQYF
TRBJ2-7,TRBV29-1,CSVEISGDEQYF
TRBJ1-6,TRBV2,CASSVGTGLSSLHF
TRBJ2-2,TRBV30,CAWTWTGGVGELFF
TRBJ1-2,TRBV6-5,CASSYSGAGDYGYTF
TRBJ2-7,TRBV5-1,CASSLRSGGSSYEQYF
TRBJ2-3,TRBV30,CAWNRLDTDTQYF
TRBJ2-1,TRBV11-2,CASSAEIYNEQFF
TRBJ1-5,TRBV30,CAWNRAGNSNQPQHF
TRBJ2-5,TRBV30,CAWSVGTRGQETQYF
TRBJ2-3,TRBV18,CASSPKWDRTDTQYF